This T cell receptor beta chain was captured in a study of OX40 agonist ivuxolimab in advanced cancers. For the study in its entirety: The costimulatory receptor OX40 (CD134) was targeted by ivuxolimab, a fully human IgG2 agonistic monoclonal antibody. The paper reports the monotherapy dose-escalation portion (N of about 50 patients) of the phase I ivuxolimab trial. The point of sequencing TCRbeta in the periphery was to test whether ivuxolimab changed TCR sequence diversity and drove clonal T-cell expansion. Partial responses occurred in three dose-escalation patients, of whom one had hepatocellular carcinoma and two had cutaneous melanoma. In the dose-escalation cohort, 70% to 85% of patients were male, and the mean age was approximately 60 years, with a range of roughly 20 to 79. Intravenous ivuxolimab was administered to patients every 2 weeks at six dose levels: 0.01, 0.1, 0.3, 1.5, 3 and 10 mg/kg. Among the roughly 50 dose-escalation patients, around 19 had hepatocellular carcinoma, 15 or so melanoma, 9 renal cell carcinoma and 9 head and neck cancer. Patients were allowed to have had prior anti-PD-1, anti-PD-L1 or anti-CTLA-4 therapy, and around 41% of the dose-escalation patients had previously received checkpoint inhibitors.

Broader findings and caveats from the paper: At doses of 0.1 to 3.0 mg/kg, clonal expansion of both CD4+ and CD8+ T cells in blood was seen between baseline and week 6. In the 0.1-3.0 mg/kg groups, partial responders had among the lowest normalized peripheral clonal expansion, particularly in CD8+ T cells. Low levels of normalized T-cell clonal expansion were also seen in some patients who did not respond. On average, CD8+ T cells showed more expanded clones than CD4+ T cells after ivuxolimab. The antigen specificity of the peripheral T cells that underwent clonal expansion was not determined.

The germline V gene supplies CDR1 MDHEN and CDR2 SYDVKM. From the cysteine through the phenylalanine, the CDR3 covers 12 amino acids. This entry keeps only the CDR3 DNA: 36 bases, framed from base 1. Trimming removed 6 bases from V and 4 bases from J, leaving 9 bases between the germline ends. In the case of this clone: Its cognate antigen has yet to be identified. The record has no base qualities; no much larger clone is one base away.

The trial excluded patients who had a history of autoimmune disease or who were on systemic immunosuppression. Peripheral blood for TCR sequencing was collected from all dose cohorts at baseline, on cycle 4 day 1, and on cycle 7 day 1. The samples were drawn from a first-in-human, open-label, multicenter phase I dose-escalation trial of ivuxolimab. Adults with locally advanced or metastatic head and neck squamous cell, hepatocellular, melanoma or renal cell carcinoma were enrolled in the trial. Before TCR sequencing, CD4+ and CD8+ T cells were separately sorted from peripheral blood. Genomic DNA was extracted from sorted cells for sequencing of the TCRbeta CDR3 region. TCRbeta CDR3 regions were sequenced using the immunoSEQ Assay. The table was pulled from immuneACCESS by TCRdb, which kept in-frame rearrangements only. Such tables lose some clones; where checked, under half of the loss comes from unresolved V genes, and the rest has no known cause. Here the sample has some 20,000 clones; approximately 79% occur a single time. The ten biggest clones cover roughly 20% of the sample.

The V gene is TRBV28 and the J gene is TRBJ1-1, with a weak D call of TRBD1 (5 bases match). The sequences come from CD4+ or CD8+ T cells sorted from blood, collected in a trial of the OX40 agonist ivuxolimab. The TCR originated in an adult with an advanced solid tumor such as melanoma, head and neck, liver or kidney cancer. The nucleotide sequence reads as follows: TGTGCCAGCAGGTGGGGGGGCACTGAAGCTTTCTTT. Its protein product is CASRWGGTEAFF.